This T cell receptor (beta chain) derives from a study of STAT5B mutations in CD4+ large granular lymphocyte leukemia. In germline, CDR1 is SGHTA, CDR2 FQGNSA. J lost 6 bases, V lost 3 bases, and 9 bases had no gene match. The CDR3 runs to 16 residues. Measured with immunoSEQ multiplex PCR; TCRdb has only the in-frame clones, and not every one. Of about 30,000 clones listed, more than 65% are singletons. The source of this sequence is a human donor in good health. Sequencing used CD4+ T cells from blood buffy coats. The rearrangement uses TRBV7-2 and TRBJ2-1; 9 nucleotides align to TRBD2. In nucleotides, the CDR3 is TGTGCCAGCAGCTTGACCGGGACTAGCCCTTCCAATGAGCAGTTCTTC. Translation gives CASSLTGTSPSNEQFF.